In its sample, the clone carrying this TCR beta chain was seen once. Its ends do not fully match the called genes, so a read error is possible. The V gene's germline CDR1 is LGHNA and CDR2 YSLEER. The CDR3 is 13 residues long. Spread over ten immunoSEQ deep assay plates, unsorted PBMC DNA underwent sequencing. Some clones are missing from TCRdb's copy, which holds only in-frame ones; the method was immunoSEQ multiplex PCR. The sample includes around 500,000 clones, about 84% of them seen just once. This sample is drawn from a study of shared clonotypes between healthy human individuals. The origin of this receptor is a woman in her forties in good health. Some clones in this sample may be carry-over from other donors' samples. V usage is TRBV4-3 and J usage is TRBJ2-1; 8 bases fit TRBD1. The sequencing sample was made of PBMCs. The CDR3 DNA follows: TGCGCCAGCAGCCAAGATTGGGGGGACAGGCGGATCTTC. It encodes CASSQDWGDRRIF.